This TCR beta chain appears in the sequencing data of a study of CD8+ T cells in alopecia areata. Study-level results: Higher clonality than in normal scalp was seen in lesional scalp, especially alopecia totalis/universalis. TCRs were shared less clearly across patients than in mice, possibly for HLA-related reasons.

Sequencing templates came from extracted RNA that was reverse transcribed into cDNA. This table comes from immunoSEQ multiplex PCR, and its TCRdb copy is limited to in-frame clones, with some not included. The data show 200,000 to 250,000 clones, with under 80% seen just once and 1.2% held by the top ten. On this clone itself: The antigen remains undetermined.

Looked up from germline, CDR1 is LNHDA and CDR2 is SQIVND (reference sequence). V lost 5 bases and J lost 3, with 19 bases in between. The CDR3 runs 16 residues. The sample was CD4+ T cells sorted from blood, taken at week 0. This sequence originates from a human donor with alopecia areata. The V call is TRBV19, the J call TRBJ2-5, with D maybe TRBD2 (5 bases). The CDR3 coding sequence is TGTGCCAGTAGTCGATCCCTAGCCGTCGCGGAAGAGACCCAGTACTTC. Translated: CASSRSLAVAEETQYF.